The text below deals with one T cell receptor beta chain. Losses at the gene ends were 10 bases for V and 1 base for J; bases not matched to a gene: 9. This CDR3 spans 15 amino acids. The germline V gene has CDR1 SGHNT and CDR2 YYREEE (reference sequence). The data belong to a study of shared T cell receptors in the human thymus. Assay: immunoSEQ multiplex PCR; the TCRdb copy retains only in-frame clones and omits some. The table includes fewer than 700,000 clones, roughly 90% detected once. This sample was shared with a second study, whose subject was human thymus T cells.

The specimen was thymocytes. The clonotype originates from a boy under two years old with a congenital heart defect. V is TRBV5-4 and J is TRBJ1-2; 11 bases match TRBD1. CDR3 sequence (DNA): TGTGCCGGACGGACAGGGGGCGCGGGTAACTATGGCTACACCTTC. Its translation is CAGRTGGAGNYGYTF.